The subject of this entry is one TCR beta chain. V dropped 2 bases and J dropped 4; count of bases not matched to a gene: 2. The CDR3 sequence is 14 residues long. Germline assignment: CDR1 SGHRS and CDR2 YFSETQ. Mixed chimerism was transient after nonmyeloablative marrow transplants from related graft donors. The repertoire was sequenced with immunoSEQ multiplex PCR; TCRdb's copy has only in-frame clones and lacks some. The sample lists approximately 60,000 clones; over 75% were seen once. The entry originates in a study of Tregs in tolerant kidney transplant recipients. The sample here was CD4+ T cells from blood (PBMCs), taken 6 months after the transplant. The receptor's source is a human patient who received a combined kidney and bone marrow transplant. Part of the T cell pool may stem from the graft donor. The V gene is TRBV5-1, the J gene TRBJ2-3; 9 positions agree with TRBD1. DNA of the CDR3: TGCGCCAGCAGCTTCCGACAGGGGGCAGATACGCAGTATTTT. Translation gives CASSFRQGADTQYF.